Below, 9 T cell receptor beta chains from the same sample are listed, as sequenced in a study of blood T cell repertoires in COVID-19. Data came from immunoSEQ multiplex PCR; TCRdb stores just in-frame clones and leaves some out. Of just over 250,000 clones detected, around 90% appear once; the ten largest clones hold roughly 3.9%. Sequencing used peripheral blood. The receptors stem from a man between 60 and 70 years old who had recovered from COVID-19.

This chain uses TRBV19 with TRBJ1-5, with 8 nucleotides matching TRBD1. CDR3 length: 16 residues. The V gene end was trimmed by 3 bases and the J gene end by 9 bases; junction bases not matched to a gene: 13. Germline values: CDR1 LNHDA, CDR2 SQIVND (reference sequence). CDR3 loop: CASSIRTGPGPGPQHF. The DNA of the CDR3 is TGTGCCAGTAGTATCCGGACAGGGCCCGGTCCGGGGCCCCAGCATTTT.

This sequence joins TRBV5-8 and TRBJ2-3; 7 positions match TRBD2. Germline V CDR1 and CDR2: SGHTS, YDEGEE. V was pared by 4 bases and J by 1 base, with 12 bases of the junction left unmatched. The CDR3 runs 17 residues. CDR3 DNA sequence: TGTGCCAGCAGCCCCCGGGGGAAAGGGAGGGGCACAGATACGCAGTATTTT. It encodes CASSPRGKGRGTDTQYF.

V is TRBV29-1 and J is TRBJ1-5; D is uncertain. V lost 4 bases, J lost 0 bases, and 4 bases lay in between. This CDR3 is built from 12 residues. Germline V CDR1 and CDR2: SQVTM, ANQGSEA. As DNA, the CDR3 is TGCAGCGTTGGACATAGCAATCAGCCCCAGCATTTT. This translates into CSVGHSNQPQHF.

This rearrangement joins TRBV6-5 to TRBJ2-7; the match to TRBD1 covers 9 bases. CDR1 MNHEY and CDR2 SVGAGI come from the germline V gene. This CDR3 is 14 amino acids long. After removal of 8 bases from V and 3 bases from J, the junction contained 8 bases not matched to a gene. The CDR3 region is CASHTGTGIYEQYF. The CDR3 DNA sequence: TGTGCCAGCCACACAGGGACAGGGATCTACGAGCAGTACTTC.

The J gene is TRBJ1-2, the V gene TRBV6-1, with D hard to call. Germline V lookup: CDR1 MNHNS, CDR2 SASEGT. This CDR3 spans 11 amino acids. V was clipped by 2 bases and J by 7 bases, with 5 bases between them. CDR3 in amino acids: CASSENGGYTF. CDR3 DNA: TGTGCCAGCAGTGAAAACGGTGGCTACACCTTC.

This clone was detected a few times. Here the CDR3 reads CASSLGQGETNYGYTF. CDR3 DNA sequence: TGTGCCAGCAGCTTGGGACAGGGTGAGACTAACTATGGCTACACCTTC. The genes are TRBV7-9 and TRBJ1-2; the match to TRBD1 covers 9 bases. V lost 3 bases to trimming and J lost 0 bases; unmatched junction nucleotides: 5. The CDR3 sequence is 16 residues long. CDR1 and CDR2 from the germline V gene are SEHNR and FQNEAQ (reference sequence).

The chain couples TRBV11-3 to TRBJ1-1; the D gene is possibly TRBD1 (6 bases). This CDR3 is 15 amino acids long. Trimming shortened V by 5 bases and J by 3 bases, and 16 bases separated the two germline ends. Germline CDR1 is SGHNT and CDR2 is YENEEA. The CDR3 sequence: CASSMGTREDTEAFF. CDR3 nucleotide sequence: TGTGCCAGCAGCATGGGGACACGGGAGGACACTGAAGCTTTCTTT.

The gene calls are TRBV19 and TRBJ2-7; 7 bases agree with TRBD1. This CDR3 spans 13 amino acids. V was pared by 4 bases and J by 1 base, with 1 base of the junction left unmatched. Germline CDR1 is LNHDA and CDR2 is SQIVND (reference sequence). This chain's CDR3 is CASSTTGSYEQYF. CDR3 sequence (DNA): TGTGCCAGTAGTACGACAGGGTCCTACGAGCAGTACTTC.

There are a few counts of this clone. V usage is TRBV11-2 and J usage is TRBJ1-1; weak D call: TRBD1 (5 bases). Germline V gives CDR1 SGHAT, CDR2 FQNNGV. This CDR3 has 14 residues. Trimming removed 5 bases at V and 3 bases at J, with 13 bases between. CDR3: CASSRTTGDTEAFF. CDR3 sequence (DNA): TGTGCCAGCAGCCGGACAACGGGGGACACTGAAGCTTTCTTT.